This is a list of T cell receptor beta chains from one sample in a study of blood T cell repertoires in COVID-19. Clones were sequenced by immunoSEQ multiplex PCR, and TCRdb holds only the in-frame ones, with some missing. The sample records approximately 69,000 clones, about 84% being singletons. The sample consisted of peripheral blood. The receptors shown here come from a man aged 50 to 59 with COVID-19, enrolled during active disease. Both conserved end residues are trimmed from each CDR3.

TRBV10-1	ASSPGQGARTDTQY
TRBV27	ASSLIAGGVSYNEQF
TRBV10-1	ASSESGAGGVEKNTEAF
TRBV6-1	ASSENREGGYT
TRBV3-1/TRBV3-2	ASSQTRGTGDDQPQH
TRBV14	ASSQDQGLNSPLH
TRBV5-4	ASSLDPGIGNYGYT
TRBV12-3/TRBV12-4	ASSFYRVEAF
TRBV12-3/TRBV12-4	ASSFVRAAEAF
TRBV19	ASSRQVGETQY
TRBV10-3	AITGGGTTGELF